What follows are 18 T cell receptor beta chains derived from one specimen sequenced in a study of spatial heterogeneity in lung cancer. Specified time point: sample taken at primary tumor resection. Whole RNA, isolated from tumor, nontumor lung or frozen PBMC, was sequenced without prior sorting. Using its own MiXCR run on the 5' RACE reads, TCRdb lists one record per CDR3 protein. The table has 450 to 500 distinct CDR3 sequences, just under 40% seen once. Sample: PBMCs, taken at surgery. All receptors come from a male donor with early-stage non-small cell lung cancer.

In regard to this clonotype: This beta chain represents an off-target read in a library built for alpha chains; its size is of limited meaning. V gene TRBV20-1 combines with J gene TRBJ2-7; maybe TRBD1 (5 bases). V lost 7 bases and J lost 3, with 10 bases in between. Germline V gives CDR1 DFQATT, CDR2 SNEGSKA (reference sequence). The CDR3 is made up of 11 amino acids. CDR3 nucleotides: TGCAGTGTGGGCAGGGACTACGAGCAGTACTTC. The encoded protein is CSVGRDYEQYF.

With regard to this clonotype: As an off-target read in a library built for alpha chains, this beta chain has a frequency of little significance. The chain carries TRBV13 and TRBJ2-7, with D hard to call. The CDR3 covers 12 residues. V gave up 1 base and J gave up 7 bases, with 8 bases separating them. Germline CDR1 PRHDT, CDR2 FYEKMQ (reference sequence). CDR3 amino acids: CASSLEPSEQYF. CDR3 bases: TGTGCCAGCAGCTTAGAACCGTCGGAGCAGTACTTC.

In regard to this clonotype: The library was built for alpha chains, so this beta chain is an off-target read and its size means little. The chain uses TRBV4-3 and TRBJ2-7; D tentatively fits TRBD1 or TRBD2 (5 bases each). Germline V CDR1 and CDR2: LGHNA, YSLEER. Trimming pared 1 base from V and 6 bases from J, leaving 10 bases between. CDR3 length: 13 residues. The CDR3 region is CASSQVRGTEQYF. The CDR3 bases are TGCGCCAGCAGCCAAGTGAGGGGTACCGAGCAGTACTTC.

This clonotype occurred a few times. The library was prepared for alpha chains; this beta chain is a stray read, so its frequency means little. The J gene is TRBJ2-7, the V gene TRBV9; D not certain. This CDR3 region has 14 residues. CDR1 SGDLS and CDR2 YYNGEE come from the germline V gene. V was trimmed by 4 bases and J by 0 bases, leaving 11 bases between them. CDR3 amino acids: CASSLRANSYEQYF. CDR3 nucleotides: TGTGCCAGCAGCCTACGAGCAAACTCCTACGAGCAGTACTTC.

About this clonotype itself: Because this beta chain is a stray read in a library intended to capture alpha chains, its abundance should not be given much weight. The rearrangement joins TRBV7-6 to TRBJ2-2; 10 nucleotides match TRBD1. After removal of 6 bases from V and 4 bases from J, the junction contained 5 bases not matched to a gene. CDR1 and CDR2 (germline): SGHVS, FNYEAQ. CDR3 length: 15 residues. For the CDR3, the DNA is TGTGCCAGCAGATCCGGGACAGGGGTCACCGGGGAGCTGTTTTTT. As protein: CASRSGTGVTGELFF.

As for this clonotype: This beta chain represents an off-target read in a library built for alpha chains; its size is of limited meaning. The chain uses TRBV2 and TRBJ2-1; tentatively, D is TRBD2 (5 bases). V gave up 4 bases and J gave up 7 bases, with 14 bases separating them. Germline assignment: CDR1 SNHLY and CDR2 FYNNEI. The length of the CDR3 is 14 residues. CDR3 amino acids: CASSARERYNEQFF. The CDR3, as DNA: TGTGCCAGCAGTGCGAGGGAGCGATATAATGAGCAGTTCTTC.

In the case of this clonotype: This beta chain appears as a stray read in a library generated for alpha chains; its size is not informative. This chain uses TRBV6-5 with TRBJ2-1; D call uncertain. The CDR3 sequence is 12 residues long. Per germline, CDR1 MNHEY and CDR2 SVGAGI. V lost 0 bases and J 6 bases, leaving 3 bases between the germline ends. The CDR3 here is CASSYSGNEQFF. CDR3 DNA: TGTGCCAGCAGTTACTCGGGCAATGAGCAGTTCTTC.

A few counts support this clonotype. This beta chain is a stray read from a library made for alpha chains; its abundance is not meaningful. The chain employs TRBV5-1 and TRBJ2-6, with a possible D match to TRBD2 (5 bases). Germline V gene data show CDR1 as SGHRS and CDR2 as YFSETQ. Trimming removed 4 bases at V and 5 bases at J, with 19 bases between. The CDR3 runs to 17 residues. The CDR3 DNA reads as TGCGCCAGCAGCAAAAACGGTCCCCTCGGGAGGGCCAACGTCCTGACTTTC. Translating gives CASSKNGPLGRANVLTF.

Details on this clonotype: This beta chain lies outside the target of a library built for alpha chains; its clone size means little. The rearrangement uses TRBV28 and TRBJ2-3; D possibly corresponds to TRBD2 (6 bases). Germline loops: CDR1 MDHEN, CDR2 SYDVKM. The CDR3 runs 15 residues. V dropped 7 bases and J dropped 1 base, with 15 bases sitting between them. CDR3 region: CASISRGSGTDTQYF. CDR3 sequence (DNA): TGTGCCAGCATCTCTCGGGGGTCGGGCACAGATACGCAGTATTTT.

This clonotype was seen a handful of times. A library made for alpha chains picked up this beta chain off target, so its size means little. The rearrangement joins TRBV11-2 to TRBJ2-1; 7 bases fit TRBD1. After removal of 1 base from V and 9 bases from J, the junction contained 18 bases not matched to a gene. This CDR3 comprises 18 residues. Germline V gene data show CDR1 as SGHAT and CDR2 as FQNNGV. The CDR3 loop is CASSLGTSGTAFRSEQFF. In DNA, the CDR3 is TGTGCCAGCAGCTTAGGTACCTCGGGGACAGCGTTCCGGAGTGAGCAGTTCTTC.

Notes on this clonotype: This beta chain came through as a stray read in a library set up for alpha chains, and its size says little. The chain carries TRBV5-1 and TRBJ2-5; D gene unclear. Between the trimmed V and J ends, which lost 1 base and 5 bases, there was a span of 9 bases. The CDR3 has 13 residues. CDR1 is SGHRS, CDR2 YFSETQ, per germline. Written as DNA, the CDR3 is TGCGCCAGCAGCTTGACAGTTTTCGAGACCCAGTACTTC. Amino acids: CASSLTVFETQYF.

Notes on this clonotype: This beta chain is an off-target read within a library intended for alpha chains, so its frequency means little. The chain carries TRBV27 and TRBJ2-7; 7 bases align to TRBD2. The V segment lost 6 bases and the J segment 2 bases; nucleotides outside the gene matches: 10. Germline V CDR1 and CDR2: MNHEY, SMNVEV (reference sequence). The CDR3 runs to 15 residues. In DNA, the CDR3 is TGTGCCAGCAGATGGGGGGGGAACCCTACCTACGAGCAGTACTTC. It codes for CASRWGGNPTYEQYF.

On this clonotype itself: A library made for alpha chains picked up this beta chain off target, so its size means little. The chain links TRBV6-5 to TRBJ2-7, with 11 bases aligning to TRBD1. The CDR3 length is 17 residues. V lost 4 bases and J lost 5; bases outside the gene matches: 13. Per germline, CDR1 MNHEY and CDR2 SVGAGI. The CDR3 region is CASSSRDRGFRMDEQYF. In DNA, the CDR3 is TGTGCCAGCAGTTCCCGGGACAGGGGGTTTCGTATGGACGAGCAGTACTTC.

This clonotype was found a few times. This beta chain was picked up by a library intended for alpha chains and is off target, so its count carries little meaning. The rearrangement joins TRBV10-3 to TRBJ2-5, with a tentative D call TRBD2 (5 bases). V was cut by 10 bases and J by 1 base, with 16 bases left in between. Germline V lookup: CDR1 ENHRY, CDR2 SYGVKD. The length of the CDR3 is 14 residues. In DNA form, the CDR3 reads TGTGCCACCGCGGGTGGAGGCCTCCAAGAGACCCAGTACTTC. This sequence encodes CATAGGGLQETQYF.

This clonotype appeared a single time. This beta chain is an off-target read within a library intended for alpha chains, so its frequency means little. The chain employs TRBV9 and TRBJ2-2; D is ambiguous. CDR1 and CDR2 (germline): SGDLS, YYNGEE. V lost 4 bases and J 6 bases, leaving 7 bases between the germline ends. The CDR3 runs to 12 residues. The CDR3 bases are TGTGCCAGCAGCCTCCGAGCCGGGGAGCTGTTTTTT. Translated: CASSLRAGELFF.

Details on this clonotype: Because this beta chain is a stray read in a library intended to capture alpha chains, its abundance should not be given much weight. The chain has TRBV10-3 and TRBJ2-3; 10 bases align to TRBD2. The CDR3 is 18 amino acids. The trim removed 2 bases at V and 0 bases at J, leaving 8 bases unmatched. CDR1 is ENHRY, CDR2 SYGVKD, per germline. CDR3 DNA sequence: TGTGCCATCAGTGAGAGACCGGGACTAGCGCTAAGCACAGATACGCAGTATTTT. This encodes CAISERPGLALSTDTQYF.

In the case of this clonotype: Within a library made for alpha chains, this beta chain is off target, and its count is uninformative. This chain connects TRBV7-8 to TRBJ2-1; D is perhaps TRBD1 or TRBD2 (5 bases each). The V and J ends lost 4 bases and 0 bases respectively, with 16 bases between them. Germline V gives CDR1 SGHVS, CDR2 FQNEAQ. The CDR3 contains 17 residues. The CDR3 sequence: CASSSPWLGVSYNEQFF. DNA of the CDR3: TGTGCCAGCAGCTCCCCATGGTTGGGGGTCTCCTACAATGAGCAGTTCTTC.

Regarding this clonotype: Little can be read into the size of this beta chain, an off-target read in a library designed for alpha chains. The V gene is TRBV7-8, the J gene TRBJ2-1, with TRBD2 identical over 13 bases. The CDR3 runs to 21 residues. Germline trimming cut 5 bases from V and 0 bases from J; bases unmatched to any gene: 16. Germline lookup yields CDR1 SGHVS and CDR2 FQNEAQ. CDR3 protein: CASSPQNRLAGGPISYNEQFF. The CDR3 coding sequence is TGTGCCAGCAGCCCACAAAATAGACTAGCGGGGGGCCCCATCTCCTACAATGAGCAGTTCTTC.